Listed here is a single T cell receptor (beta chain). The antigen is not known. The data were obtained in a study of OX40 agonist ivuxolimab in advanced cancers. Study details: With a range of 23 to 79, age averaged about 59 years, and about 80% were male. Study-wide results and limits: At 0.1 to 3.0 mg/kg, clonal expansion of CD4+ and CD8+ blood T cells had occurred by week 6. The study found among the lowest clonal expansion in partial responders at 0.1-3.0 mg/kg. Expanded clones were, on average, more numerous in CD8+ T cells than in CD4+.

V lost 3 bases and J 5 bases, leaving 16 bases between the germline ends. CDR1 is LNHDA, CDR2 SQIVND, per germline (reference sequence). The CDR3 spans 15 residues. Libraries were prepared by immunoSEQ multiplex PCR; TCRdb keeps only in-frame clonotypes and omits some of them. The table records 90,000 to 150,000 clones, 80% to 90% of them present only once. The sequence was collected from an adult with an advanced solid tumor such as melanoma, head and neck, liver or kidney cancer. This chain links TRBV19 with TRBJ2-5; D assignment may be TRBD1 or TRBD2 (5 bases each). The source was CD4+ or CD8+ T cells sorted from blood, collected in a trial of the OX40 agonist ivuxolimab. CDR3: CASSIGTFDGETQYF. CDR3 in DNA: TGTGCCAGTAGTATTGGGACCTTCGACGGCGAGACCCAGTACTTC.